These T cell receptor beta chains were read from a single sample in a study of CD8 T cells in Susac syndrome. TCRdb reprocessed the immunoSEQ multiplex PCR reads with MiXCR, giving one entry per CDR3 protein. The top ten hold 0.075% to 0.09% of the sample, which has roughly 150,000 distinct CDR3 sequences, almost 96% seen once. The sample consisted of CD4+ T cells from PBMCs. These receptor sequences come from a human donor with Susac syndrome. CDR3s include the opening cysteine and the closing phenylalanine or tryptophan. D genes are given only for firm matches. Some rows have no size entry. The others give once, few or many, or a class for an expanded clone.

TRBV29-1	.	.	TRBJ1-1	TGCAGCGTTGAGTTTCTCAACACTGAAGCTTTCTTT	CSVEFLNTEAFF
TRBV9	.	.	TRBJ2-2	TGTGCCAGCAGCGTAGAGGGCTACACCGGGGAGCTGTTTTTT	CASSVEGYTGELFF
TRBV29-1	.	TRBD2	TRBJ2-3	TGCAGCGTTGTAGAGAGCGGGAGGGATACGCAGTATTTT	CSVVESGRDTQYF
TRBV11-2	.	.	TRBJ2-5	TGTGCCAGCAGCTCATACAGTGGCCGCAGGGGAGAACTGAAGACCCAGTACTTC	CASSSYSGRRGELKTQYF
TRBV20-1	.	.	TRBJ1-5	TGCAGTGCTTTTAGAGGGGATAGCAATCAGCCCCAGCATTTT	CSAFRGDSNQPQHF
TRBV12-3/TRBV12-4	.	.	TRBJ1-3	TGTGCCAGCAGGGAAGGGATCGCTGGAAACACCATATATTTT	CASREGIAGNTIYF
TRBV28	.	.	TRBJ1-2	TGTGCCAGCAGCACCCCCGCGCCCGGGGATAGGATCTATGGCTACACCTTC	CASSTPAPGDRIYGYTF
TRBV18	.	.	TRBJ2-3	TGTGCCAGCTCATCTTCTGCAGATACGCAGTATTTT	CASSSSADTQYF
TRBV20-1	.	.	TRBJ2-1	TGCAGTGCTAGAGACCTTACGTACAATGAGCAGTTCTTC	CSARDLTYNEQFF
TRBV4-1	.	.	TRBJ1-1	TGCGCCAGCAGCCAAGATCTGGCAGGGAACACTGAAGCTTTCTTT	CASSQDLAGNTEAFF
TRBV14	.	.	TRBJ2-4	TGTGCCAGCAGCCAAGGGCAGCTACTAGCCAAAAACATTCAGTACTTC	CASSQGQLLAKNIQYF
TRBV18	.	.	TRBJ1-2	TGTGCCAGCTCATCGGCTGACTCTAGGGGCTACACCTTC	CASSSADSRGYTF
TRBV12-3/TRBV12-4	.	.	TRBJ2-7	TGTGCCAGCAGACGTGGACAGGAGGGAACCTACGAGCAGTACTTC	CASRRGQEGTYEQYF
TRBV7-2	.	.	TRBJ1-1	TGTGCCAGCGCCAGTGGTGCGGCGACTGAAGCTTTCTTT	CASASGAATEAFF
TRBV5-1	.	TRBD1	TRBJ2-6	TGCGCCAGCAGCTTGGCTGAAGGGACAGGGCAGGTTGGGGCCAACGTCCTGACTTTC	CASSLAEGTGQVGANVLTF
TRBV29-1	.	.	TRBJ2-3	TGCAGCGCAGGTCGACCCCAGGATACGCAGTATTTT	CSAGRPQDTQYF
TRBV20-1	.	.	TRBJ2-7	TGCAGTGCTAGAGATCTCGGCGAGCAGTACTTC	CSARDLGEQYF
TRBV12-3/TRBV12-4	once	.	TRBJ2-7	TGTGCCAGCAGCCCACGAGGGCTAGGGGAGCAGTACTTC	CASSPRGLGEQYF
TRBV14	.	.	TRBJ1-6	TGTGCCAGCAGCCAAGTGCGGGACCGGACACCCCTCCACTTT	CASSQVRDRTPLHF
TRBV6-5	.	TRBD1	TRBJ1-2	TGTGCCAGCAGTCCAAACGACAGGGAGGGCTACACCTTC	CASSPNDREGYTF
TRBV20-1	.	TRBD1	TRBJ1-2	TGCGCACTCCGGGACAGGGTCTCCGCTAGCTATGGCTACACCTTC	CALRDRVSASYGYTF
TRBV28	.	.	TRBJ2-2	TGTGCCAGCAGCCCAGGGACTCCTTCCTCCGGGGAGCTGTTTTTT	CASSPGTPSSGELFF
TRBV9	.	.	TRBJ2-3	TGTGCCAGCAGCGTAGGACTAGAACTCACAGATACGCAGTATTTT	CASSVGLELTDTQYF
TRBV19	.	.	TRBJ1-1	TGTGCCAGTAGTATTGGCAGGGTGAACACTGAAGCTTTCTTT	CASSIGRVNTEAFF
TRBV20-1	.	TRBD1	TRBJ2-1	TGCAGTGCTAGAGAGACCGGGACAGGCGGGGATGAGCAGTTCTTC	CSARETGTGGDEQFF